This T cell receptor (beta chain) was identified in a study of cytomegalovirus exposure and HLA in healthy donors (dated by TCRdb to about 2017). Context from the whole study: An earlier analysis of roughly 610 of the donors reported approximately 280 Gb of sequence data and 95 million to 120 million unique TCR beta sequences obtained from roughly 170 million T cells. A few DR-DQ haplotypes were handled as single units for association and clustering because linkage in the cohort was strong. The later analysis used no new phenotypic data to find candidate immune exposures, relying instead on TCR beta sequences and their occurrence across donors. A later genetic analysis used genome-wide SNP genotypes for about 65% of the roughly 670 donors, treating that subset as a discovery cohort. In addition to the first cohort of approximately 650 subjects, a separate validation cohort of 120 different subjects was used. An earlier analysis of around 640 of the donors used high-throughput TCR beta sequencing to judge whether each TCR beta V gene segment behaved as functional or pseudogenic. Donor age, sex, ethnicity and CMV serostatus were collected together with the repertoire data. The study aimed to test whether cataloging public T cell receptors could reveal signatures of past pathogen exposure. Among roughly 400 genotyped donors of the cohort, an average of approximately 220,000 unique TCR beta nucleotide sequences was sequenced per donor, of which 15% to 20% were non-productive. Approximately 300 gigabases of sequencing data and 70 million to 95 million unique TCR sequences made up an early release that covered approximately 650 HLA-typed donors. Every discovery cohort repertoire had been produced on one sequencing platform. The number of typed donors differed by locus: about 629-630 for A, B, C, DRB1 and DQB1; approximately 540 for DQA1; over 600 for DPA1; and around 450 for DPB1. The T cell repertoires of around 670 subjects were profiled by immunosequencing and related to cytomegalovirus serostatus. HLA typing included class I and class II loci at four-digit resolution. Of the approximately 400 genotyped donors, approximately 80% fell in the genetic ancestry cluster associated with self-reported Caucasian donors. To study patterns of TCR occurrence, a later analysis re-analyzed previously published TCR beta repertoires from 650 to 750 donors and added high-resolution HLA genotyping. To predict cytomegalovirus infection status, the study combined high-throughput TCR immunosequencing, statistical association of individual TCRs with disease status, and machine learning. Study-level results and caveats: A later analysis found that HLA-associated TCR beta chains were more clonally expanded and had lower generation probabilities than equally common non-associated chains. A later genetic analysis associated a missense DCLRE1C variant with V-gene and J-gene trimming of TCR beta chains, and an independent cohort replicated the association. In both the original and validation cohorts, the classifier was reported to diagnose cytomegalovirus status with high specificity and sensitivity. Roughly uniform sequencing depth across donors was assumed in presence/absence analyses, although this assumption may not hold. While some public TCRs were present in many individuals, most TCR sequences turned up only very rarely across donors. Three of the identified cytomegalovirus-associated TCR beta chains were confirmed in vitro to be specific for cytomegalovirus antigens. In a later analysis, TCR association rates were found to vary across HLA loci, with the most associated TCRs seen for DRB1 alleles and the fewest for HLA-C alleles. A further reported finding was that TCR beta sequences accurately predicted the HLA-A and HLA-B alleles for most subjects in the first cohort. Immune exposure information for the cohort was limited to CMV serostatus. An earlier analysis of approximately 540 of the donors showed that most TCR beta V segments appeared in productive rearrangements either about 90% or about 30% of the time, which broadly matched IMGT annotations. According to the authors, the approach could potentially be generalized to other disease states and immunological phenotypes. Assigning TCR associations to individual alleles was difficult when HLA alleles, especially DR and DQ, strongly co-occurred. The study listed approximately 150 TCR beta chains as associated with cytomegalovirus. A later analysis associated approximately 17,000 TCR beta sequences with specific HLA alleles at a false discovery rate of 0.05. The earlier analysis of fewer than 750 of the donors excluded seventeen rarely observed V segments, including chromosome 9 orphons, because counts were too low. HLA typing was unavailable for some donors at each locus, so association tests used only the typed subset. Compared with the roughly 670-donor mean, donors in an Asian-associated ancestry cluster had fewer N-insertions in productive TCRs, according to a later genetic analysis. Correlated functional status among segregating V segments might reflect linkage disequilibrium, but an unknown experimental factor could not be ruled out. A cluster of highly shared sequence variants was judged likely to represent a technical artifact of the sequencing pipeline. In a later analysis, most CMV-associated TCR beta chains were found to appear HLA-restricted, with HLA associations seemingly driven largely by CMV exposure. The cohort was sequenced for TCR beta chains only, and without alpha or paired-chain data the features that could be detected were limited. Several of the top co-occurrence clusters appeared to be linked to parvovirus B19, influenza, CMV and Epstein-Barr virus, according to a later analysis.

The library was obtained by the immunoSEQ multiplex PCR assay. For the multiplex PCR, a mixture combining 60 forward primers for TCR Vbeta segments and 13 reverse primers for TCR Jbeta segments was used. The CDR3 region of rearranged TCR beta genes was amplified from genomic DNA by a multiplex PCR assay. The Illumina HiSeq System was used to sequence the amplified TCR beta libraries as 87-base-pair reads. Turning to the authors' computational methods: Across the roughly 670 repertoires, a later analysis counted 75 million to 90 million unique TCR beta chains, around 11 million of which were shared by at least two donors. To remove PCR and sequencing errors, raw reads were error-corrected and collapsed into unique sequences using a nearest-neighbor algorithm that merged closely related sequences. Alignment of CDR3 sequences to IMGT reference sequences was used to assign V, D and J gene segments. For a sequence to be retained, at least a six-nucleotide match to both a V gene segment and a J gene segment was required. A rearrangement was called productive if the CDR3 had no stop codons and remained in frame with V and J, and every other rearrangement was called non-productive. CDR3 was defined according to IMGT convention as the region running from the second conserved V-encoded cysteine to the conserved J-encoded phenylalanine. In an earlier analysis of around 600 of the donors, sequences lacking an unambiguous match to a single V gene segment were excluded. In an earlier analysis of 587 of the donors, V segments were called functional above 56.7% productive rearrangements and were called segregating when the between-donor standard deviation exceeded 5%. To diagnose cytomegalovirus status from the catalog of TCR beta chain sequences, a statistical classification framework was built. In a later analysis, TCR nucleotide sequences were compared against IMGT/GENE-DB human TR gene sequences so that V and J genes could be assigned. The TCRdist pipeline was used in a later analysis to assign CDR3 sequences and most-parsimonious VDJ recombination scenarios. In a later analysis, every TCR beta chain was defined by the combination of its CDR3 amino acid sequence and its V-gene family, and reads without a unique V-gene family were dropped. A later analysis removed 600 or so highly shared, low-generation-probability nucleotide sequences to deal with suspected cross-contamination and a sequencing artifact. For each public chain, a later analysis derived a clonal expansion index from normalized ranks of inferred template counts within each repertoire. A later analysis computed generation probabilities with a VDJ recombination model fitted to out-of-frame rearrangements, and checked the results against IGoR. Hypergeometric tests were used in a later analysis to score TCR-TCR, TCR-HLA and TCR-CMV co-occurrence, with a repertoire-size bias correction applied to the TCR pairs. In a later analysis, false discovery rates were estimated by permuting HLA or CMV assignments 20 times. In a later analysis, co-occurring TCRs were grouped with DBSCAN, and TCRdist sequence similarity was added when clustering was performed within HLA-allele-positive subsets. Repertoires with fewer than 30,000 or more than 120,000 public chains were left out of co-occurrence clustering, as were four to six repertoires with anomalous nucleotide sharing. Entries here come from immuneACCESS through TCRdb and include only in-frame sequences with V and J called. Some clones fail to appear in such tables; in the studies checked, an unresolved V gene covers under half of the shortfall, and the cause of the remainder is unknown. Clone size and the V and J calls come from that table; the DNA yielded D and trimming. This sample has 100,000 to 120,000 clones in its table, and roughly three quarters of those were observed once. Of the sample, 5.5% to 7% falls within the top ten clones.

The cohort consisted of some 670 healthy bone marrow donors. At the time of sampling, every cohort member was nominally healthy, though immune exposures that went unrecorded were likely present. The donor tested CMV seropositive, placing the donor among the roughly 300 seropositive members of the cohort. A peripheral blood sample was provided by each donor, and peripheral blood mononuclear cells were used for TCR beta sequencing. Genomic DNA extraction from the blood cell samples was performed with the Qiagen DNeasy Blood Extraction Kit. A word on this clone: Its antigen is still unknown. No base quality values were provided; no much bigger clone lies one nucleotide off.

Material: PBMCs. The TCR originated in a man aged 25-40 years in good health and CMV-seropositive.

The CDR3 corresponds to CASSQGAAPEAFF. The sequenced DNA: TGTGCCAGCAGTCAAGGGGCAGCTCCTGAAGCTTTCTTT. The chain couples TRBV6-1 to TRBJ1-1; TRBD1 is possibly the D segment (5 matching bases). The CDR3, from cysteine to phenylalanine, totals 13 residues. Only CDR3 DNA remains: 39 bases, in frame from the first base. The junction shows trimming of 5 bases on V and 6 bases on J, plus 13 bases between the germline ends. CDR1 is given as MNHNS and CDR2 as SASEGT, both from the germline V gene.